The clone carrying this TCR beta chain was observed at least ten times. What it binds is not known. This specimen comes from a study of blood T cells in healthy people across ages. Study findings and constraints: Older age went with lower TCR beta diversity per million T cells, in a roughly linear way.

The authors ran a second PCR of 7 to 11 cycles using a sample-barcoded 5' primer and a J-beta primer mix. TCRdb re-analysed the 5' RACE reads in MiXCR, keeping a single row per CDR3 protein. Here the sample spans 450,000 to 700,000 distinct CDR3 sequences, approximately 25% being singletons. RNA extraction gave at least 5.5 micrograms of total RNA per sample. Per the germline V gene, CDR1 is SEHNR and CDR2 is FQNEAQ (reference sequence). Trimming removed 6 bases at V and 2 bases at J, with 20 bases between. The CDR3 has 16 amino acids. Sequencing was carried out using blood. This chain connects TRBV7-9 to TRBJ2-7; D may be TRBD1 (6 bases). The TCR sequence derives from an older woman in good health. CDR3 region: CASSNIGGARTYEQYF. The CDR3, as DNA: TGTGCCAGCAGTAATATAGGGGGAGCTCGCACCTACGAGCAGTACTTC.